This TCR beta chain was retrieved from a study of blood T cell repertoires in COVID-19. Sequencing used immunoSEQ multiplex PCR; TCRdb keeps in-frame clones, though not all of them. The data hold approximately 150,000 clones, with around 87% observed a single time. CDR3 length: 16 amino acids. J was trimmed by 6 bases and V by 1 base; bases with no gene match: 7. CDR1 is SGHVS, CDR2 FNYEAQ, per germline. Allocation to cohorts depended on clinical history reported by the participants. Cohort 3 donors counted as recovered after two negative PCRs, clearance, or resolved symptoms. The sample was PBMCs or T cells enriched from blood (not recorded which). This receptor was taken from a man in his 60s who had recovered from COVID-19. This chain links TRBV7-6 with TRBJ2-3, with 10 bases matching TRBD2. The CDR3 spells CASSLVSGLARDTQYF. The CDR3 nucleotides read TGTGCCAGCAGCTTAGTGTCGGGACTAGCGAGGGATACGCAGTATTTT. Variable domain in full (rest from reference TRBV7-6 and TRBJ2-3): GAGVSQSPRYKVTKRGQDVALRCDPISGHVSLYWYRQALGQGPEFLTYFNYEAQQDKSGLPNDRFSAERPEGSISTLTIQRTEQRDSAMYRCASSLVSGLARDTQYFGPGTRLTVL.